This T cell receptor (beta chain) was captured by sequencing in a study of blood T cell repertoires in COVID-19. In the study's own analysis: Quantification of nucleated cells was approximated via reference gene primer amplification. The method was immunoSEQ multiplex PCR; TCRdb's version includes in-frame clones alone and lacks a portion of them. That table furnishes V, J and clone size, whereas the DNA furnished D and trimming. The table includes 150,000 or so clones, 85% detected once. This CDR3 region has 13 residues. Germline V gene sequence: CDR1 SGHDN, CDR2 FVKESK. Trimming pared 1 base from V and 3 bases from J, leaving 6 bases between.

The chain couples TRBV14 to TRBJ1-2; D gene unclear. Sequencing input: peripheral blood. This TCR was recovered from a woman in her forties or fifties with COVID-19, enrolled during active disease. Here the CDR3 reads CASSQGLDYGYTF. The CDR3 coding sequence is TGTGCCAGCAGCCAAGGACTGGACTATGGCTACACCTTC.